Following are 25 T cell receptor beta chains from one sample sequenced in a study of shared clonotypes between healthy human individuals. Using immunoSEQ multiplex PCR, the repertoire was profiled, and TCRdb retains in-frame clones only, with some absent. The sample shows some 2.1 million clones, about 95% of them seen only once. As defined, naive CD8 cells were CD45RO-negative and positively selected for CCR7, with terminally differentiated effector memory CD45RA+ cells excluded. Sequencing input: naive CD8+ T cells sorted from blood. These receptors all stem from a man aged 18 to 35 in good health.

CDR3 sequence: CASSFLGPLAGVYEQYF. DNA of the CDR3: TGTGCCAGCAGCTTCTTAGGGCCCCTAGCGGGAGTGTACGAGCAGTACTTC. The V and J genes are TRBV7-2 and TRBJ2-7; 10 bases are a match to TRBD2. The CDR3 is made up of 17 amino acids. Losses at the gene ends were 3 bases for V and 4 bases for J; bases not matched to a gene: 12. In germline, CDR1 is SGHTA, CDR2 FQGNSA.

The chain combines TRBV4-3 with TRBJ2-1; D is possibly TRBD2 (5 bases). The V end lost 0 bases, the J end lost 9 bases, and 9 bases lay between the germline ends. Germline V gene data show CDR1 as LGHNA and CDR2 as YSLEER. This CDR3 has 13 amino acids. In nucleotides, the CDR3 is TGCGCCAGCAGCCAAGAGAGTGGAGGTGAGCAGTTCTTC. Its translation: CASSQESGGEQFF.

This chain's CDR3 is CASSFNRLYEQYF. CDR3 sequence (DNA): TGTGCCAGCAGCTTCAACAGGCTCTACGAGCAGTACTTC. The chain has TRBV7-8 and TRBJ2-7; maybe TRBD1 (5 bases). In germline, CDR1 is SGHVS, CDR2 FQNEAQ. The length of the CDR3 is 13 residues. Deletions cut 3 bases from V and 3 bases from J, with 9 bases between.

This rearrangement joins TRBV2 to TRBJ2-7; possibly TRBD2 for D (5 bases). The CDR3 consists of 14 residues. Germline assignment: CDR1 SNHLY and CDR2 FYNNEI. V gave up 1 base and J gave up 3 bases, with 10 bases separating them. CDR3 amino acids: CASSEGFSDYEQYF. The CDR3 DNA reads TGTGCCAGCAGTGAAGGATTTAGCGACTACGAGCAGTACTTC.

V usage is TRBV4-3 and J usage is TRBJ2-7, with D unclear. The ends were cut back, 1 base at V and 5 bases at J, with 18 bases in the middle. The CDR3 covers 16 residues. CDR1 is LGHNA, CDR2 YSLEER, per germline. In DNA, the CDR3 is TGCGCCAGCAGCCAAGGGGTGGGTGCCCTCAACCACGAGCAGTACTTC. Residues: CASSQGVGALNHEQYF.

This clone has only a few counts. J is TRBJ1-6 and V is TRBV11-2; no clear D. Germline V gene sequence: CDR1 SGHAT, CDR2 FQNNGV. The V gene lost 0 bases and the J gene lost 9 bases, with 6 bases spanning the gap. The CDR3 runs to 13 residues. CDR3 in amino acids: CASSLEIGSPLHF. The CDR3 DNA sequence: TGTGCCAGCAGCTTAGAGATAGGTTCACCCCTCCACTTT.

This sequence joins TRBV14 and TRBJ1-1; D may be TRBD1 (6 bases). V lost 1 base, J lost 12 bases, and 15 bases lay in between. The germline V gene has CDR1 SGHDN and CDR2 FVKESK. There are 13 residues in the CDR3. CDR3 DNA: TGTGCCAGCAGCCAAGCACAGGGTTGGGTGTCTTTCTTT. Translated: CASSQAQGWVSFF.

The chain has TRBV12-5 and TRBJ1-3, with D maybe TRBD1 (6 bases). The V and J ends lost 4 bases and 4 bases respectively, with 20 bases between them. The CDR3 covers 17 residues. CDR1 and CDR2 (germline): LGHNT, FRNRAP. The CDR3 spells CASGSSRDGTNGNTIYF. The CDR3 bases are TGTGCTAGTGGTTCCAGCCGGGACGGGACAAACGGAAACACCATATATTTT.

CDR3 sequence reads: CASSYGLAGAHEQYF. Written as DNA, the CDR3 is TGTGCCAGCAGTTACGGGCTAGCGGGAGCCCACGAGCAGTACTTC. The chain uses TRBV6-5 and TRBJ2-7, with TRBD2 matching 10 bases. In germline, CDR1 is MNHEY, CDR2 SVGAGI. This CDR3 is 15 amino acids long. V lost 2 bases and J lost 5; bases outside the gene matches: 6.

This chain connects TRBV9 to TRBJ2-1; no clear D. The V gene lost 4 bases and the J gene lost 3 bases, with 14 bases spanning the gap. Germline V CDR1 and CDR2: SGDLS, YYNGEE. The CDR3 is 15 amino acids. The CDR3 loop is CASSSPTRRYNEQFF. The CDR3 nucleotides are TGTGCCAGCAGCTCTCCGACACGACGCTACAATGAGCAGTTCTTC.

This chain joins TRBV21-1 and TRBJ2-7; the D segment call TRBD1 is taken from the table without a DNA check. TRBV21-1 is recorded as a pseudogene. This CDR3 contains 17 residues. In DNA, the CDR3 is TGTGCCAGCAGCAAACAAGAACGGGACATAGATCGGTACGAGCAGTACTTC. This gives the protein CASSKQERDIDRYEQYF.

This CDR3 is CASRYGRLTARDYGYTF. The CDR3 DNA is TGTGCCAGCAGGTACGGCAGGTTGACGGCGAGGGACTATGGCTACACCTTC. V and J are TRBV28 and TRBJ1-2; D is unclear. The CDR3 loop spans 17 amino acids. V gave up 6 bases and J gave up 3 bases, with 23 bases separating them. Per germline, CDR1 MDHEN and CDR2 SYDVKM.

CDR3 DNA: TGTGCCAGCAGGGGGGGAGAAGATACGCAGTATTTT. This codes for CASRGGEDTQYF. The chain has TRBV28 and TRBJ2-3, with a weak D call TRBD2 (6 bases). V was pared by 6 bases and J by 5 bases, with 9 bases between. The length of the CDR3 is 12 residues. Germline V gene data show CDR1 as MDHEN and CDR2 as SYDVKM. Full variable domain (remainder filled in from reference TRBV28 and TRBJ2-3): DVKVTQSSRYLVKRTGEKVFLECVQDMDHENMFWYRQDPGLGLRLIYFSYDVKMKEKGDIPEGYSVSREKKERFSLILESASTNQTSMYLCASRGGEDTQYFGPGTRLTVL.

The chain is built from TRBV2 and TRBJ2-7; TRBD1 matches 12 bases. CDR1 is SNHLY, CDR2 FYNNEI, per germline. This CDR3 region has 13 residues. The V segment lost 6 bases and the J segment 4 bases; nucleotides outside the gene matches: 1. The chain's CDR3 is CASRGQGAYEQYF. The CDR3 DNA sequence: TGTGCCAGCAGGGGACAGGGGGCTTACGAGCAGTACTTC. Full variable domain (rest looked up from reference TRBV2 and TRBJ2-7): EPEVTQTPSHQVTQMGQEVILRCVPISNHLYFYWYRQILGQKVEFLVSFYNNEISEKSEIFDDQFSVERPDGSNFTLKIRSTKLEDSAMYFCASRGQGAYEQYFGPGTRLTVT.

The gene calls are TRBV4-1 and TRBJ2-7; D might be TRBD1 (8 bases). The germline V gene encodes CDR1 MGHRA and CDR2 YSYEKL. CDR3 length equals 15 residues. V lost 2 bases, J lost 2 bases, and 13 bases lay in between. The CDR3, as DNA: TGCGCCAGCAGCCAATACACAGGGGGGGCCTACGAGCAGTACTTC. Residues: CASSQYTGGAYEQYF.

The chain uses TRBV6-1 and TRBJ2-1; D is ambiguous. Trimming stripped 7 bases from V and 0 bases from J, with 13 bases between. This CDR3 spans 15 amino acids. The germline V gene has CDR1 MNHNS and CDR2 SASEGT. This chain's CDR3 is CASMMDRSSYNEQFF. CDR3 nucleotide sequence: TGTGCCAGCATGATGGACCGTAGCTCCTACAATGAGCAGTTCTTC.

J is TRBJ1-1 and V is TRBV28; D is unclear. Trimming took 2 bases from V and 6 from J, leaving 13 bases between them. Germline CDR1 and CDR2: MDHEN and SYDVKM. The CDR3 loop spans 14 amino acids. Here the CDR3 reads CASSLVATTPEAFF. The CDR3 DNA is TGTGCCAGCAGTTTAGTGGCAACTACCCCTGAAGCTTTCTTT.

The rearrangement joins TRBV7-9 to TRBJ2-3; D uncertain. CDR3 length equals 13 residues. Germline values: CDR1 SEHNR, CDR2 FQNEAQ (reference sequence). V lost 8 bases and J lost 3, with 12 bases in between. CDR3: CASDRHGTDTQYF. The CDR3 DNA is TGTGCCAGCGACCGGCATGGGACAGATACGCAGTATTTT.

The chain joins TRBV7-9 to TRBJ2-7; perhaps TRBD1 as D (5 bases). The V gene lost 1 base and the J gene lost 0 bases, with 13 bases spanning the gap. This CDR3 is 16 amino acids long. Per the germline V gene, CDR1 is SEHNR and CDR2 is FQNEAQ (reference sequence). The CDR3 nucleotides read TGTGCCAGCAGCTTAGAAGGCGGACATAGCTCCTACGAGCAGTACTTC. Its protein is CASSLEGGHSSYEQYF.

This chain connects TRBV5-1 to TRBJ1-1, with 9 nucleotides matching TRBD1. The germline V gene has CDR1 SGHRS and CDR2 YFSETQ. The junction had 2 bases not matched to a gene; V was cut back by 5 bases and J by 9 bases. The CDR3 is made up of 11 amino acids. The DNA for the CDR3 is TGCGCCAGCAGGGGACAGGGCAAAGCTTTCTTT. It codes for CASRGQGKAFF. Filled out from reference TRBV5-1 and TRBJ1-1, the complete variable domain reads KAGVTQTPRYLIKTRGQQVTLSCSPISGHRSVSWYQQTPGQGLQFLFEYFSETQRNKGNFPGRFSGRQFSNSRSEMNVSTLELGDSALYLCASRGQGKAFFGQGTRLTVV.

The chain is built from TRBV7-8 and TRBJ1-4; TRBD1 matches 11 bases. CDR3 length equals 18 residues. V was pared by 5 bases and J by 4 bases, with 12 bases of the junction left unmatched. Germline V gene sequence: CDR1 SGHVS, CDR2 FQNEAQ. CDR3 residues: CASSGTGTGGFHNEKLFF. The CDR3 region has the DNA TGTGCCAGCAGCGGAACCGGGACAGGGGGTTTCCATAATGAAAAACTGTTTTTT.

The J gene is TRBJ1-2, the V gene TRBV28, with a tentative D call TRBD1 (6 bases). Germline V gene sequence: CDR1 MDHEN, CDR2 SYDVKM. The CDR3 has 14 amino acids. The ends were cut back, 8 bases at V and 2 bases at J, with 15 bases in the middle. CDR3 amino acids: CASRTTQGNYGYTF. CDR3 coding DNA: TGTGCCAGCCGAACCACACAGGGAAACTATGGCTACACCTTC.

This clone appeared a single time. The chain recombines TRBV6-5 with TRBJ2-2; TRBD2 might be the D (5 bases). The germline CDR1 and CDR2 sequences are MNHEY and SVGAGI. Trimming removed 1 base from V and 5 bases from J, with 8 bases in between. The CDR3 sequence is 14 residues long. CDR3: CASSYWTGTGELFF. CDR3 nucleotide sequence: TGTGCCAGCAGTTACTGGACGGGGACCGGGGAGCTGTTTTTT.

CDR3 nucleotide sequence: TGTGCCAGCAGCGGCGGGACAGCCACTGAAGCTTTCTTT. Amino acid sequence: CASSGGTATEAFF. The chain joins TRBV7-9 to TRBJ1-1; 7 bases match TRBD1. CDR3 size: 13 residues. Germline V lookup: CDR1 SEHNR, CDR2 FQNEAQ (reference sequence). Unmatched junction bases numbered 4, after V lost 5 bases and J lost 4 bases. Complete variable domain (other parts from reference TRBV7-9 and TRBJ1-1): DTGVSQNPRHKITKRGQNVTFRCDPISEHNRLYWYRQTLGQGPEFLTYFQNEAQLEKSRLLSDRFSAERPKGSFSTLEIQRTEQGDSAMYLCASSGGTATEAFFGQGTRLTVV.

V and J are TRBV5-1 and TRBJ2-5, with D uncertain. Trimming took 0 bases from V and 4 from J, leaving 10 bases between them. The length of the CDR3 is 14 residues. CDR1 and CDR2 (germline): SGHRS, YFSETQ. The CDR3 reads CASSLALGAETQYF. The CDR3 DNA follows: TGCGCCAGCAGCTTGGCCCTGGGCGCAGAGACCCAGTACTTC.